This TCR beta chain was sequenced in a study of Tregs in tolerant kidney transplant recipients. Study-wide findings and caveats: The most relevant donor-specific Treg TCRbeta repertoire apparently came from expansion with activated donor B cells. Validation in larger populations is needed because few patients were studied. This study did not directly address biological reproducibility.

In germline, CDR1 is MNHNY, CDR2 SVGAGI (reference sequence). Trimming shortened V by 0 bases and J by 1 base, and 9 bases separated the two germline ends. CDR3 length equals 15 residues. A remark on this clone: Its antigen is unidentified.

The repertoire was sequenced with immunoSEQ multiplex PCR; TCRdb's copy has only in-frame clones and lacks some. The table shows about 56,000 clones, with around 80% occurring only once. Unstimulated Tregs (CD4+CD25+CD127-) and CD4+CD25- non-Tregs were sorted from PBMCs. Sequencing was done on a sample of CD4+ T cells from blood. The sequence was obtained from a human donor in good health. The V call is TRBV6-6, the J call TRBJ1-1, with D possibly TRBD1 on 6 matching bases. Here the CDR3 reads CASSYSGRGNTEAFF. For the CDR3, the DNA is TGTGCCAGCAGTTACTCAGGCAGGGGGAACACTGAAGCTTTCTTT.